This T cell receptor (beta chain) was recovered during a study of molecular identifiers for immune sequencing clone quantification. Across the whole study: The replicates split RNA from around 18,000 or 91,000 naive CD8 cells five ways and sequenced four.

TCR libraries were built in bulk with a published protocol and specific TCR primers. MiXCR, applied by TCRdb to the PCR reads, yields one record per CDR3 protein. The sample yields about 640,000 distinct CDR3 sequences, 20% seen once. To note about this clonotype: This may arise from a read error, as a much more abundant clone is one base away.

Naive CD8 libraries were made from roughly 20,000 to 1,000,000 sorted cells, and they used 10%, 30% or 50% RNA. Sorting defined naive CD8 T cells as CD8+CD4-CCR7+CD45RA+. This clonotype was sampled from a human donor in good health. Some libraries in this study had Jurkat cell RNA spiked in. The specimen was naive CD8+ T cells from blood, with Jurkat cell RNA spiked in. Subset defined: FACS-sorted CD8+CD4-CCR7+CD45RA+ naive T cells.

The CDR3 DNA follows: TGTGCCAGCAGATGGAGGGGGACCGGGGACCTGTTTTTT. Its translation is CASRWRGTGDLFF. This chain joins TRBV2 and TRBJ2-2, with D perhaps assigned TRBD1 or TRBD2 (6 bases each). Germline CDR1 SNHLY, CDR2 FYNNEI. The CDR3 runs to 13 residues.